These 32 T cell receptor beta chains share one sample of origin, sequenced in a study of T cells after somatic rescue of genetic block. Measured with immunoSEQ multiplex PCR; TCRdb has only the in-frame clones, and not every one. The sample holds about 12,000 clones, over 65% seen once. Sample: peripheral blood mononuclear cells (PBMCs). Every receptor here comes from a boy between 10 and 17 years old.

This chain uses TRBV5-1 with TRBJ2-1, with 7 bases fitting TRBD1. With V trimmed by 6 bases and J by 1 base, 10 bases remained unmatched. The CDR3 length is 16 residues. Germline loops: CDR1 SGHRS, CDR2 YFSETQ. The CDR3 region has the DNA TGCGCCAGCACCCCTAAGGGGACAGCTTCCTACAATGAGCAGTTCTTC. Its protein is CASTPKGTASYNEQFF.

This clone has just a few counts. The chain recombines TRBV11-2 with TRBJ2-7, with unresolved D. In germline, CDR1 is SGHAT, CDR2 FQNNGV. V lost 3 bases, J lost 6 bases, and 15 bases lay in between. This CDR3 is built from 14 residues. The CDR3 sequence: CASSFLQSVGEQYF. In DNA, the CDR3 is TGTGCCAGCAGCTTTCTACAATCTGTAGGCGAGCAGTACTTC.

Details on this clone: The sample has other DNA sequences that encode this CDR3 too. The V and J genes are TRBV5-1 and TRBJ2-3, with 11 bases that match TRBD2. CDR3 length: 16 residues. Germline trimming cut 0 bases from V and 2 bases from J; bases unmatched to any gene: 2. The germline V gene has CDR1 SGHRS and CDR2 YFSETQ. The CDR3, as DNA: TGCGCCAGCAGCTTGGGACTAGCGGGGAACACAGATACGCAGTATTTT. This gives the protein CASSLGLAGNTDTQYF.

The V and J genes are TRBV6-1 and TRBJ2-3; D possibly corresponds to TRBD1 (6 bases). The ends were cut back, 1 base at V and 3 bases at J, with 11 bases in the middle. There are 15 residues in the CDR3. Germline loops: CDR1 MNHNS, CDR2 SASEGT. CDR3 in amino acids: CASSEGGRGTDTQYF. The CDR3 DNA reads TGTGCCAGCAGTGAAGGGGGCAGGGGTACAGATACGCAGTATTTT.

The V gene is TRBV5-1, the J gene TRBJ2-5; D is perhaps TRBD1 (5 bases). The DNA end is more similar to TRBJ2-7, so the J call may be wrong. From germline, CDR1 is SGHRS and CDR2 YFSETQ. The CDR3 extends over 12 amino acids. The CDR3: CASSLVGPEQYF. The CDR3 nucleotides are TGCGCCAGCAGCTTGGTGGGGCCCGAGCAGTACTTC.

The CDR3 here is CASSLGEASGGYTF. The CDR3 DNA sequence: TGTGCCAGCAGCTTAGGGGAGGCTTCTGGAGGCTACACCTTC. This rearrangement joins TRBV7-9 to TRBJ1-2, with D unresolved. Germline values: CDR1 SEHNR, CDR2 FQNEAQ (reference sequence). CDR3 length: 14 amino acids. V was pared by 1 base and J by 8 bases, with 14 bases between.

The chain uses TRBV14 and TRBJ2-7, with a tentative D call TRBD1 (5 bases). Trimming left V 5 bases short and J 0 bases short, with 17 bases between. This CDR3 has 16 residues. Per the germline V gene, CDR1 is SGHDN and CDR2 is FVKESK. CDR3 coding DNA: TGTGCCAGCAGCAAGCCCGGCAGGGCACCCTCCTACGAGCAGTACTTC. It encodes CASSKPGRAPSYEQYF.

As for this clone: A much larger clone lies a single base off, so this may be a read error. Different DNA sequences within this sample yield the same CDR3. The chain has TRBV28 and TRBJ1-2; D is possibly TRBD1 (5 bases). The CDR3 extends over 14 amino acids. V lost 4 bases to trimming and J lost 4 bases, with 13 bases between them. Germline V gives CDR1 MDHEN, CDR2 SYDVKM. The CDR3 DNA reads TGTGCCAGCAGTTCCCAGGGTAGCTTCTATGGCTACACCTTC. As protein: CASSSQGSFYGYTF.

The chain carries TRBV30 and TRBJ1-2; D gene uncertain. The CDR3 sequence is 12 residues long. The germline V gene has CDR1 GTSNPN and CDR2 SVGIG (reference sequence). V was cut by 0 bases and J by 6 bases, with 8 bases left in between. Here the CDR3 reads CAWSVRTDGYTF. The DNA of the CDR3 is TGTGCCTGGAGTGTACGCACGGATGGCTACACCTTC.

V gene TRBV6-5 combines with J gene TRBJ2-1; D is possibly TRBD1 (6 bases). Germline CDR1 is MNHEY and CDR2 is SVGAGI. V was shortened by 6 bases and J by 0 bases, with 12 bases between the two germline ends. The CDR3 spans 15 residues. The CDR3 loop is CASRPTGNSYNEQFF. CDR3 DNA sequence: TGTGCCAGCAGGCCCACAGGGAACTCCTACAATGAGCAGTTCTTC.

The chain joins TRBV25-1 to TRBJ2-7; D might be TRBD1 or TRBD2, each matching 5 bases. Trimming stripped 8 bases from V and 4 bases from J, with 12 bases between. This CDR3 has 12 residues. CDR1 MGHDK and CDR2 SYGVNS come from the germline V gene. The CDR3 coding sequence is TGTGCCAGCCGAACCGAGGGGTACGAGCAGTACTTC. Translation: CASRTEGYEQYF.

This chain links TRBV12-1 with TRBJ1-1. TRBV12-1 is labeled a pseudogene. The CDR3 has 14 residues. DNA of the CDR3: TGTGCCAGCAGCTTCCCCGGAGGGGCCACTGAAGCTTTCTTT. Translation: CASSFPGGATEAFF.

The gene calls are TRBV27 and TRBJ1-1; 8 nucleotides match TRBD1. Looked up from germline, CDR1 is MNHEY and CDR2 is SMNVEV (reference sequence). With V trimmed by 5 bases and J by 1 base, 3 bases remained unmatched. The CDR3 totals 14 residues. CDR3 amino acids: CASSIGQGNTEAFF. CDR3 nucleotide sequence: TGTGCCAGCAGTATCGGACAGGGGAACACTGAAGCTTTCTTT.

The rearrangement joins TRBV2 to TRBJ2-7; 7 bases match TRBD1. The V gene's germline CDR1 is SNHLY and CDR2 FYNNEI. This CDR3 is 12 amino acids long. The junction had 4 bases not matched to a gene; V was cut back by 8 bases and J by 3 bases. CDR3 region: CASRQGSYEQYF. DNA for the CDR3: TGTGCCAGCCGACAGGGAAGCTACGAGCAGTACTTC.

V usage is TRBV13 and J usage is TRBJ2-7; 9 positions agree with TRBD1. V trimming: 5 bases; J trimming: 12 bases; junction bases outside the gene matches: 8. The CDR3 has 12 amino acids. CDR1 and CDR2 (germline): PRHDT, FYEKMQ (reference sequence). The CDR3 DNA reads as TGTGCCAGCAGCCGGGACAGGGCGCAGGGGTACTTC. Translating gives CASSRDRAQGYF.

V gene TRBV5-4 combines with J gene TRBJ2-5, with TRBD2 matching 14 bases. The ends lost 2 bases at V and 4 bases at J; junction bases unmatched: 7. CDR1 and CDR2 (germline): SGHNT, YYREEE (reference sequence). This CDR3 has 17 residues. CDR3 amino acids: CASSFPVGTSGRETQYF. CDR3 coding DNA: TGTGCCAGCAGCTTCCCTGTAGGGACTAGCGGGAGAGAGACCCAGTACTTC. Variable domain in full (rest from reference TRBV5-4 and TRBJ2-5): ETGVTQSPTHLIKTRGQQVTLRCSSQSGHNTVSWYQQALGQGPQFIFQYYREEENGRGNFPPRFSGLQFPNYSSELNVNALELDDSALYLCASSFPVGTSGRETQYFGPGTRLLVL.

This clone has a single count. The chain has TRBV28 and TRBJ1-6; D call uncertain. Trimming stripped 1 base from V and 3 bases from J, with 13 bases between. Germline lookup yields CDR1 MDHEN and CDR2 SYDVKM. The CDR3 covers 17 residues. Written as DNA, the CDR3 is TGTGCCAGCAGTTTATTAGGTGGACCGAACTATAATTCACCCCTCCACTTT. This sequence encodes CASSLLGGPNYNSPLHF.

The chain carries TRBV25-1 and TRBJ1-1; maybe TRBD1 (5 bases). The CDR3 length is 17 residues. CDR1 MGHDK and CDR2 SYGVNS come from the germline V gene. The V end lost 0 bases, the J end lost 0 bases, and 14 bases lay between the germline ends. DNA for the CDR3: TGTGCCAGCAGTGAATACCCGACGCTGACAGTGAACACTGAAGCTTTCTTT. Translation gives CASSEYPTLTVNTEAFF. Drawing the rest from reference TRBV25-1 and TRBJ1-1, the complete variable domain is EADIYQTPRYLVIGTGKKITLECSQTMGHDKMYWYQQDPGMELHLIHYSYGVNSTEKGDLSSESTVSRIRTEHFPLTLESARPSHTSQYLCASSEYPTLTVNTEAFFGQGTRLTVV.

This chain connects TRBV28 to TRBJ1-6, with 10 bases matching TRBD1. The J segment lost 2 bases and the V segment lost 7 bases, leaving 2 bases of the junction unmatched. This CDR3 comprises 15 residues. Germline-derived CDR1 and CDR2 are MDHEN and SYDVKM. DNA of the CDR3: TGTGCCAGCAAGACAGGGGGCCCCTATAATTCACCCCTCCACTTT. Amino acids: CASKTGGPYNSPLHF. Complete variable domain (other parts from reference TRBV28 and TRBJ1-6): DVKVTQSSRYLVKRTGEKVFLECVQDMDHENMFWYRQDPGLGLRLIYFSYDVKMKEKGDIPEGYSVSREKKERFSLILESASTNQTSMYLCASKTGGPYNSPLHFGNGTRLTVT.

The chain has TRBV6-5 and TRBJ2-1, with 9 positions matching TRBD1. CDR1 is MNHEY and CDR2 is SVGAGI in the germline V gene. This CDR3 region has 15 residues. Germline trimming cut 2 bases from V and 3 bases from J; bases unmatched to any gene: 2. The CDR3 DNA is TGTGCCAGCAGTTACCGGGACAGGGTCTACAATGAGCAGTTCTTC. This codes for CASSYRDRVYNEQFF.

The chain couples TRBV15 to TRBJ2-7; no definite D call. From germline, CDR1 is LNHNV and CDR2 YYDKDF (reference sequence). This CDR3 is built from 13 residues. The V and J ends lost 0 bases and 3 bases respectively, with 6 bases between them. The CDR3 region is CATSRDASYEQYF. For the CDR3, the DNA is TGTGCCACCAGCAGAGACGCCAGCTACGAGCAGTACTTC.

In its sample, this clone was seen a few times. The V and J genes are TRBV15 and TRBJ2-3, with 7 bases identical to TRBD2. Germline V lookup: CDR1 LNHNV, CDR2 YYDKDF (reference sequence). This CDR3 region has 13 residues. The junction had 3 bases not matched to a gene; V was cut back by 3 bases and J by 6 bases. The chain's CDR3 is CATSSHGGDTQYF. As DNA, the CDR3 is TGTGCCACCAGCAGCCACGGGGGGGATACGCAGTATTTT.

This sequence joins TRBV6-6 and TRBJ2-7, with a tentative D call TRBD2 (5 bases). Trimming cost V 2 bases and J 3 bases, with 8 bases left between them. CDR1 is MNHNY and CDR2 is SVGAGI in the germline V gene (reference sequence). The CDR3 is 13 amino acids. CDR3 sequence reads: CASSYPLGYEQYF. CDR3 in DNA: TGTGCCAGCAGTTACCCACTAGGCTACGAGCAGTACTTC.

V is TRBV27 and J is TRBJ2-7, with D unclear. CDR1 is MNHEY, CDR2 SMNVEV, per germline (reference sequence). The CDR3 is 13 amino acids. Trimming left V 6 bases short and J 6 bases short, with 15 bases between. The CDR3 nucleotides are TGTGCCAGCAGACGGGCGGTGCAAGGCGAGCAGTACTTC. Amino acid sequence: CASRRAVQGEQYF.

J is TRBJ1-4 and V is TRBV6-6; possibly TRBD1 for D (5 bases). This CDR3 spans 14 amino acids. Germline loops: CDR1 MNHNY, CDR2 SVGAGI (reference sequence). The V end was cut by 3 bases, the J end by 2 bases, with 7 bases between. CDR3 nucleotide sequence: TGTGCCAGCAGTTATTGGGGGACTAATGAAAAACTGTTTTTT. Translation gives CASSYWGTNEKLFF.

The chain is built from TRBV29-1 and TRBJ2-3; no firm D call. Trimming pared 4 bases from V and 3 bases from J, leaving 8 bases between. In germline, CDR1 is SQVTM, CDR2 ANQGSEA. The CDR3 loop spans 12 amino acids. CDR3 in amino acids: CSVAPGTDTQYF. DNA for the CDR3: TGCAGCGTTGCTCCGGGTACAGATACGCAGTATTTT.

The CDR3 nucleotides read TGTGCCTGGAGTGTACCCCGACGTACGGTAGAGCAGTACTTC. This codes for CAWSVPRRTVEQYF. The genes are TRBV30 and TRBJ2-7; D ambiguous. CDR3 length: 14 amino acids. Germline V CDR1 and CDR2: GTSNPN, SVGIG (reference sequence). Trimming pared 0 bases from V and 7 bases from J, leaving 16 bases between.

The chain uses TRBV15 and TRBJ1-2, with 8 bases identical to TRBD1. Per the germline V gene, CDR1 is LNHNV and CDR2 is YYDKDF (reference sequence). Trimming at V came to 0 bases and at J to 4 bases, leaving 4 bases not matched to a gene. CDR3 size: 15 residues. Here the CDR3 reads CATSRDPTGAYGYTF. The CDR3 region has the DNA TGTGCCACCAGCAGAGACCCGACAGGGGCCTATGGCTACACCTTC.

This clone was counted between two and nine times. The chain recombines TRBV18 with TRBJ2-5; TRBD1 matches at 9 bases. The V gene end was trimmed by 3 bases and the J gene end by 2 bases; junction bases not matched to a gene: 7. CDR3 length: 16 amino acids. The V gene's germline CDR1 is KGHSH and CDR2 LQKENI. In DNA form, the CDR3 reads TGTGCCAGCTCACCGGGACAGGGTGCCCCGCAAGAGACCCAGTACTTC. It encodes CASSPGQGAPQETQYF.

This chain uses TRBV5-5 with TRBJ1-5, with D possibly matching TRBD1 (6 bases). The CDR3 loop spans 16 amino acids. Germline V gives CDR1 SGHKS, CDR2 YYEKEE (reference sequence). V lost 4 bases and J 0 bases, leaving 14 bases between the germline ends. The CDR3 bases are TGTGCCAGCAGCGCCTTCGGGACAAATAGCAATCAGCCCCAGCATTTT. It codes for CASSAFGTNSNQPQHF.

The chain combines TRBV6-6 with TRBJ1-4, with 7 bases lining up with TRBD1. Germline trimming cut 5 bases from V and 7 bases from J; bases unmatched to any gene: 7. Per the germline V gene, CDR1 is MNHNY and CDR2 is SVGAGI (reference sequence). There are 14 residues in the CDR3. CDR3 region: CASSPVRDSEKLFF. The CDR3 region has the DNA TGTGCCAGCAGTCCCGTCCGGGACAGTGAAAAACTGTTTTTT.

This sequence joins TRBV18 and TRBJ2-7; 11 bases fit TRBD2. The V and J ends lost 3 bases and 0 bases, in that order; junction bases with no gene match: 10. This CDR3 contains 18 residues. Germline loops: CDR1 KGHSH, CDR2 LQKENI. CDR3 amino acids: CASSPPSGLAGGSYEQYF. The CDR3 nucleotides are TGTGCCAGCTCACCTCCCTCCGGGCTAGCGGGAGGCTCCTACGAGCAGTACTTC.